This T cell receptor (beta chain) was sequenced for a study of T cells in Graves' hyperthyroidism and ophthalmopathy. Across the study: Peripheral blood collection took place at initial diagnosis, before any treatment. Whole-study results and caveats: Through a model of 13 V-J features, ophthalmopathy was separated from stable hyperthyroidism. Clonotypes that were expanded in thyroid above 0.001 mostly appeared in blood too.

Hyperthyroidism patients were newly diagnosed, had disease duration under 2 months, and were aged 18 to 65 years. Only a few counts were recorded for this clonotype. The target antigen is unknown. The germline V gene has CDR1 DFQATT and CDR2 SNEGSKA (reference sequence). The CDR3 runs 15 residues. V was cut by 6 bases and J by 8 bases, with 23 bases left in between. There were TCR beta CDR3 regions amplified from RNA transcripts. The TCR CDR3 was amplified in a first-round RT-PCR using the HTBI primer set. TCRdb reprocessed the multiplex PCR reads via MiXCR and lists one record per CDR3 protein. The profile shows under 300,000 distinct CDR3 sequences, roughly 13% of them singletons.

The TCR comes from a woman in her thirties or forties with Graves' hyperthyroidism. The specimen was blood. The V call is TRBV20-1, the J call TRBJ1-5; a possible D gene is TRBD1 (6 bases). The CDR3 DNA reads TGCAGTGCCGGGGGGGTGGGGGGCCGGGAGGAGCCCCAGCATTTT. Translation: CSAGGVGGREEPQHF.